The 22 T cell receptor beta chains presented below share a single source sample, sequenced in a study of blood T cell repertoires in COVID-19. Data came from immunoSEQ multiplex PCR; TCRdb stores just in-frame clones and leaves some out. The table records just over 150,000 clones, less than 85% of them present only once. The sequenced sample was peripheral blood. These receptors were collected from a human donor with acute or convalescent COVID-19. The donor label of this sample is uncertain.

This rearrangement joins TRBV20-1 to TRBJ1-2; TRBD1 aligns across 7 bases. CDR3 length: 10 amino acids. Trimming cost V 5 bases and J 12 bases; bases outside gene matches: 6. CDR1 and CDR2 from the germline V gene are DFQATT and SNEGSKA (reference sequence). The CDR3 nucleotides read TGCAGTGCTCCCGACAGGGAACACACCTTC. As protein: CSAPDREHTF.

This chain uses TRBV28 with TRBJ2-3; possible D gene TRBD1, 6 bases. The CDR3 extends over 14 amino acids. V dropped 3 bases and J dropped 2 bases, with 9 bases sitting between them. Germline CDR1 is MDHEN and CDR2 is SYDVKM. The CDR3 sequence: CASSFSGVTDTQYF. The DNA of the CDR3 is TGTGCCAGCAGTTTCTCAGGGGTCACAGATACGCAGTATTTT.

This chain joins TRBV28 and TRBJ2-7; 8 nucleotides agree with TRBD1. Germline trimming cut 5 bases from V and 6 bases from J; bases unmatched to any gene: 6. CDR3 length equals 13 residues. The germline gives CDR1 MDHEN, CDR2 SYDVKM. In nucleotides, the CDR3 is TGTGCCAGCAGTCCCTTGGACAGGGTCGAGCAGTACTTC. It translates to CASSPLDRVEQYF.

The chain is built from TRBV3-1 (or the pseudogene TRBV3-2) and TRBJ2-5, with 11 positions matching TRBD2. V trimming: 6 bases; J trimming: 1 base; junction bases outside the gene matches: 7. The CDR3 contains 16 residues. The V gene's germline CDR1 is LGHDT and CDR2 YNNKEL (reference sequence). DNA for the CDR3: TGTGCCAGCAGTCACGGACTAGCGGGTTTCCAAGAGACCCAGTACTTC. Protein product: CASSHGLAGFQETQYF.

Points on this clone: Other DNA sequences in the sample encode the same CDR3. The chain joins TRBV3-1 (or the pseudogene TRBV3-2) to TRBJ2-6, with TRBD1 matching over 9 bases. The CDR3 has 16 amino acids. After removal of 4 bases from V and 2 bases from J, the junction contained 3 bases not matched to a gene. Germline assignment: CDR1 LGHDT and CDR2 YNNKEL (reference sequence). The CDR3 DNA is TGTGCCAGCAGCCTTCGGACAGGGGCTGGGGCCAACGTCCTGACTTTC. Its translation is CASSLRTGAGANVLTF.

The rearrangement links TRBV28 to TRBJ1-2, with a possible D match to TRBD1 (5 bases). Germline CDR1 is MDHEN and CDR2 is SYDVKM. V was cut by 2 bases and J by 2 bases, with 9 bases left in between. CDR3 length: 14 residues. Here the CDR3 reads CASSLRGSNYGYTF. CDR3 sequence (DNA): TGTGCCAGCAGTTTAAGGGGATCGAACTATGGCTACACCTTC.

In this sample, this clone turned up a few times. V is TRBV30 and J is TRBJ1-6, with D perhaps matching TRBD1 (5 bases). Trimming shortened V by 7 bases and J by 5 bases, and 9 bases separated the two germline ends. Germline values: CDR1 GTSNPN, CDR2 SVGIG (reference sequence). CDR3 length equals 12 residues. In DNA, the CDR3 is TGTGCCTTGACAGCCGATAATTCACCCCTCCACTTT. Its protein product is CALTADNSPLHF.

This clone was observed a few times. The V and J genes are TRBV4-2 and TRBJ2-1; 8 bases align to TRBD2. V lost 2 bases to trimming and J lost 3 bases; unmatched junction nucleotides: 3. CDR3 length: 15 residues. Per the germline V gene, CDR1 is LGHNA and CDR2 is YNFKEQ. CDR3 sequence (DNA): TGTGCCAGCAGCCAACCGGGGGGGCTCTACAATGAGCAGTTCTTC. Translating gives CASSQPGGLYNEQFF.

The chain couples TRBV5-1 to TRBJ2-1; 8 bases align to TRBD2. The J segment lost 5 bases and the V segment lost 2 bases, leaving 12 bases of the junction unmatched. CDR1 SGHRS and CDR2 YFSETQ come from the germline V gene. The CDR3 has 17 amino acids. The CDR3 protein is CASSLYHRSGGNNEQFF. The CDR3, as DNA: TGCGCCAGCAGCTTATACCATAGGAGCGGGGGTAACAATGAGCAGTTCTTC.

The chain couples TRBV5-1 to TRBJ2-7; the D is unclear. The germline CDR1 and CDR2 sequences are SGHRS and YFSETQ. V dropped 1 base and J dropped 1 base, with 6 bases sitting between them. CDR3 length: 13 amino acids. The CDR3 DNA is TGCGCCAGCAGCTTGACAGTATCCTACGAGCAGTACTTC. It is translated as CASSLTVSYEQYF.

This clone was counted a single time. This sequence joins TRBV6-2 or TRBV6-3 and TRBJ2-7; D ambiguous. This CDR3 is 14 amino acids long. From germline, CDR1 is MNHEY and CDR2 SVGEGT. V was clipped by 0 bases and J by 0 bases, with 6 bases between them. The CDR3 sequence: CASSYSRSSYEQYF. In DNA, the CDR3 is TGTGCCAGCAGTTACTCGAGGAGCTCCTACGAGCAGTACTTC.

This rearrangement joins TRBV7-9 to TRBJ1-1; 7 nucleotides match TRBD1. From germline, CDR1 is SEHNR and CDR2 FQNEAQ (reference sequence). V was clipped by 3 bases and J by 0 bases; unmatched bases: 7. This CDR3 has 16 amino acids. The CDR3 here is CASSFRPGGMNTEAFF. CDR3 DNA: TGTGCCAGCAGCTTCCGTCCAGGGGGGATGAACACTGAAGCTTTCTTT.

The chain joins TRBV19 to TRBJ1-1; D unresolved. Per germline, CDR1 LNHDA and CDR2 SQIVND (reference sequence). The CDR3 consists of 15 residues. With 3 bases removed from V and 7 bases from J, the gap between germline ends came to 18 bases. The CDR3 DNA reads TGTGCCAGTAGTATTCAGGACTCAGCCTTAATTGAAGCTTTCTTT. This gives the protein CASSIQDSALIEAFF.

The CDR3 is CASSPAGFYGYTF. For the CDR3, the DNA is TGTGCCAGCAGCCCGGCAGGGTTCTATGGCTACACCTTC. The chain carries TRBV6-5 and TRBJ1-2, with D tentatively TRBD1 (5 bases). This CDR3 is built from 13 residues. Trimming shortened V by 6 bases and J by 4 bases, and 12 bases separated the two germline ends. The germline CDR1 and CDR2 sequences are MNHEY and SVGAGI.

The V and J genes are TRBV7-9 and TRBJ2-2, with 7 bases lining up with TRBD1. V dropped 3 bases and J dropped 6; count of bases not matched to a gene: 4. Germline V gene sequence: CDR1 SEHNR, CDR2 FQNEAQ (reference sequence). This CDR3 is 14 amino acids long. The CDR3 sequence: CASSFDRAPGELFF. In DNA, the CDR3 is TGTGCCAGCAGCTTCGACAGGGCCCCCGGGGAGCTGTTTTTT.

This chain links TRBV6-1 with TRBJ1-5, with 8 bases lining up with TRBD1. From germline, CDR1 is MNHNS and CDR2 SASEGT. V dropped 4 bases and J dropped 4; count of bases not matched to a gene: 15. There are 18 residues in the CDR3. CDR3 protein: CASSGRDRQAGWNQPQHF. CDR3 DNA sequence: TGTGCCAGCAGTGGGCGGGACAGGCAGGCGGGATGGAATCAGCCCCAGCATTTT.

V is TRBV5-6 and J is TRBJ1-2; D call uncertain. The germline CDR1 and CDR2 sequences are SGHDT and YYEEEE. CDR3 length: 14 amino acids. V lost 3 bases and J 1 base, leaving 10 bases between the germline ends. CDR3 bases: TGTGCCAGCAGCTCCGCGATTAATAACTATGGCTACACCTTC. Translation: CASSSAINNYGYTF.

The chain recombines TRBV13 with TRBJ1-2; TRBD1 agrees at 9 bases. This CDR3 region has 15 residues. Germline V gene lookup returns CDR1 PRHDT and CDR2 FYEKMQ (reference sequence). J was trimmed by 8 bases and V by 1 base; bases with no gene match: 8. The CDR3 region is CASSLVGQGGWGYTF. CDR3 DNA: TGTGCCAGCAGCTTAGTGGGACAGGGAGGATGGGGCTACACCTTC.

The J gene is TRBJ2-7, the V gene TRBV25-1; 8 positions agree with TRBD1. The CDR3 extends over 18 amino acids. Germline lookup yields CDR1 MGHDK and CDR2 SYGVNS. Losses at the gene ends were 7 bases for V and 0 bases for J; bases not matched to a gene: 17. DNA for the CDR3: TGTGCCAGCACTCCCGGGACAGGTAATATTGGGAGCTCCTACGAGCAGTACTTC. It is translated as CASTPGTGNIGSSYEQYF.

The chain joins TRBV5-4 to TRBJ2-3; D is undetermined. V was trimmed by 1 base and J by 0 bases, leaving 9 bases between them. There are 15 residues in the CDR3. Looked up from germline, CDR1 is SGHNT and CDR2 is YYREEE (reference sequence). The CDR3 DNA reads as TGTGCCAGCAGCTTGAGTTTGAGTAGCACAGATACGCAGTATTTT. Its protein is CASSLSLSSTDTQYF.

The V and J genes are TRBV7-2 and TRBJ2-1, with TRBD1 as a possible D gene (5 bases). CDR1 and CDR2 (germline): SGHTA, FQGNSA. This CDR3 region has 11 residues. Trimming stripped 5 bases from V and 12 bases from J, with 11 bases between. Here the CDR3 reads CASSPGIGQFF. The DNA of the CDR3 is TGTGCCAGCAGCCCAGGGATTGGGCAGTTCTTC. Supplemented by reference TRBV7-2 and TRBJ2-1, the full variable domain reads GAGVSQSPSNKVTEKGKDVELRCDPISGHTALYWYRQSLGQGLEFLIYFQGNSAPDKSGLPSDRFSAERTGGSVSTLTIQRTQQEDSAVYLCASSPGIGQFFGPGTRLTVL.

The CDR3 reads CATSTRDRGYNSPLHF. Here the CDR3 DNA reads TGTGCCACCAGCACCCGGGACAGGGGCTATAATTCACCCCTCCACTTT. The chain joins TRBV15 to TRBJ1-6; 10 bases are shared with TRBD1. The CDR3 totals 16 residues. Trimming took 4 bases from V and 3 from J; bases not matched to a gene: 3. Germline assignment: CDR1 LNHNV and CDR2 YYDKDF (reference sequence).